Given below is one T cell receptor beta chain in context. What it binds is not known. The sample is drawn from a study of response to subunit inactivated influenza vaccine. Study results and caveats: Researchers suggested that each seasonal influenza vaccination recruits few new T cells.

V gave up 1 base and J gave up 2 bases, with 11 bases separating them. CDR1 and CDR2 (germline): DFQATT, SNEGSKA (reference sequence). CDR3 size: 14 residues. TCRdb itself ran the RT-PCR reads through MiXCR, one entry per CDR3 protein. The sample carries over 650,000 distinct CDR3 sequences, about a fifth recorded once. The V gene is TRBV20-1, the J gene TRBJ2-5; D unclear. The TCR sequence derives from a man in his forties or fifties who received an inactivated influenza vaccine. This specimen consisted of PBMCs from blood, obtained around 5 days after vaccination. The CDR3 protein is CSARGWQVQETQYF. The CDR3 DNA is TGCAGTGCTAGAGGGTGGCAGGTGCAAGAGACCCAGTACTTC.